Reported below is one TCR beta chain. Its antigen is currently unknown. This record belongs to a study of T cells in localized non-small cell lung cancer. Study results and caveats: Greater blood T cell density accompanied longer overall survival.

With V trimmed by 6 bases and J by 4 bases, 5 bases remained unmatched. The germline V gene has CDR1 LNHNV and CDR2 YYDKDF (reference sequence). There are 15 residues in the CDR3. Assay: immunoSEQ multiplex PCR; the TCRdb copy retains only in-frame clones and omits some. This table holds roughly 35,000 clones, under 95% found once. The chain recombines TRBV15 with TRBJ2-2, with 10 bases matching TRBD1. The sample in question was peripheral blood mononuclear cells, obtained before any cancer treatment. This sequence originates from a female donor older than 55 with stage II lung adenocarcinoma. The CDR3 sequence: CATRSDRGLTGELFF. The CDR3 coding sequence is TGTGCCACCAGGTCCGACAGGGGGCTCACCGGGGAGCTGTTTTTT.